This is a list of T cell receptor beta chains from one sample in a study of blood T cell repertoires in COVID-19. Only in-frame clones appear in the TCRdb table, and some are missing; sequencing was by immunoSEQ multiplex PCR. The sample holds 120,000 or so clones, 88% seen once. Sequencing used peripheral blood. These receptors all stem from a man aged 50 to 59 with acute or convalescent COVID-19. Both conserved end residues are part of each CDR3. Each record gives: CDR3 protein, CDR3 DNA, clone size, J gene, V gene, D gene. A D gene is named only where the DNA matches it firmly. Rows give clone size only sometimes, using once, few, many, or a class for an expanded clone.

CASSPGGTGLYEQYF,TGTGCCAGCTCACCCGGCGGGACAGGTCTCTACGAGCAGTACTTC,-,TRBJ2-7,TRBV18,TRBD1
CASSLWPGGQETQYF,TGTGCCAGCAGCTTATGGCCAGGGGGCCAAGAGACCCAGTACTTC,-,TRBJ2-5,TRBV7-9,TRBD1
CASSETGAGANEQFF,TGTGCCAGCAGTGAAACGGGGGCGGGAGCCAATGAGCAGTTCTTC,-,TRBJ2-1,TRBV6-1,-
CASRGQAGEQYF,TGTGCCAGCAGGGGACAGGCGGGCGAGCAGTACTTC,-,TRBJ2-7,TRBV12-3/TRBV12-4,TRBD1
CASSSGLGSYEQYF,TGTGCCAGCAGCTCCGGACTGGGGAGCTACGAGCAGTACTTC,-,TRBJ2-7,TRBV7-2,-
CASSGQVYGYTF,TGTGCCAGCAGTGGACAGGTCTATGGCTACACCTTC,-,TRBJ1-2,TRBV12-3/TRBV12-4,TRBD1
CASSQGVNTEAFF,TGTGCCAGCTCACAGGGGGTGAACACTGAAGCTTTCTTT,-,TRBJ1-1,TRBV18,-
CASSFRTSGSGGTGELFF,TGTGCCAGCAGCTTTCGGACTAGCGGAAGTGGCGGAACTGGGGAGCTGTTTTTT,-,TRBJ2-2,TRBV9,TRBD2
CASGRGNTEAFF,TGTGCCAGCGGCCGGGGGAACACTGAAGCTTTCTTT,-,TRBJ1-1,TRBV27,-
CASSYKGANSNQPQHF,TGTGCCAGCAGTTATAAGGGGGCAAATAGCAATCAGCCCCAGCATTTT,-,TRBJ1-5,TRBV2,TRBD1
CASSQDASAGGPTGELFF,TGCGCCAGCAGCCAAGATGCGTCAGCGGGAGGGCCCACCGGGGAGCTGTTTTTT,-,TRBJ2-2,TRBV4-1,TRBD2
CASSVSGEGYEQYF,TGTGCCAGCAGTGTTAGCGGTGAAGGGTACGAGCAGTACTTC,once,TRBJ2-7,TRBV2,-
CASSQFMQVQETQYF,TGTGCCAGCAGCCAATTTATGCAGGTTCAAGAGACCCAGTACTTC,-,TRBJ2-5,TRBV3-1/TRBV3-2,-
CASSPLGHQSSGNTIYF,TGTGCCAGCAGCCCTCTGGGACACCAAAGCTCTGGAAACACCATATATTTT,-,TRBJ1-3,TRBV27,-
CASSPTSGTSYNEQFF,TGTGCCAGCAGCCCGACTAGCGGGACCTCCTACAATGAGCAGTTCTTC,-,TRBJ2-1,TRBV7-9,TRBD2
CASRFILAGEYTGELFF,TGTGCCAGCAGATTCATACTAGCGGGAGAGTACACCGGGGAGCTGTTTTTT,-,TRBJ2-2,TRBV11-2,TRBD2
CASQDRSVGGYTF,TGTGCCAGTCAGGACAGGAGCGTGGGTGGCTACACCTTC,-,TRBJ1-2,TRBV19,TRBD1
CASSLAGNQPQHF,TGTGCCAGTAGTTTGGCGGGAAATCAGCCCCAGCATTTT,-,TRBJ1-5,TRBV19,-
CASSPGQGNKNIQYF,TGTGCCAGCAGTCCGGGACAGGGTAACAAAAACATTCAGTACTTC,-,TRBJ2-4,TRBV25-1,TRBD1
CASSLSNQPQHF,TGTGCCAGCAGCCTTTCCAATCAGCCCCAGCATTTT,-,TRBJ1-5,TRBV6-6,-
CASSLGTGTGATLGEKLFF,TGCGCCAGCAGCTTGGGGACCGGGACAGGGGCTACCCTTGGTGAAAAACTGTTTTTT,once,TRBJ1-4,TRBV5-1,TRBD1
CASGFNRGDSYNEQFF,TGTGCTAGTGGTTTTAACAGGGGGGACTCCTACAATGAGCAGTTCTTC,-,TRBJ2-1,TRBV12-5,TRBD1
CASSIRGNYGYTF,TGTGCCAGTAGTATTCGGGGGAACTATGGCTACACCTTC,-,TRBJ1-2,TRBV19,-
CASSSLQTATIYF,TGTGCCAGCAGTTCCCTCCAGACAGCCACCATATATTTT,-,TRBJ1-3,TRBV12-3/TRBV12-4,-
CASSGPGAKNIQYF,TGTGCCAGCAGCGGGCCGGGGGCCAAAAACATTCAGTACTTC,-,TRBJ2-4,TRBV9,-
CASSPTGTVSYEQYF,TGCGCCAGCAGCCCCACCGGGACAGTCTCCTACGAGCAGTACTTC,-,TRBJ2-7,TRBV5-1,TRBD1
CASRGTGCLAKNIQYF,TGCGCCAGCAGGGGGACAGGGTGTCTAGCCAAAAACATTCAGTACTTC,-,TRBJ2-4,TRBV10-1,TRBD1
CASSPWQGGLGEQYF,TGTGCCAGCTCACCTTGGCAGGGGGGTTTGGGCGAGCAGTACTTC,-,TRBJ2-7,TRBV18,-
CASSFGLAGVGEQYF,TGTGCCAGCAGCTTCGGACTAGCGGGAGTGGGAGAGCAGTACTTC,-,TRBJ2-7,TRBV7-8,TRBD2
CAWSKLKGAGEQYF,TGTGCCTGGAGTAAACTGAAGGGGGCGGGGGAGCAGTACTTC,-,TRBJ2-7,TRBV30,-
CASSWKMTGNGYTF,TGTGCCAGCAGCTGGAAAATGACAGGGAATGGCTACACCTTC,-,TRBJ1-2,TRBV7-2,TRBD1
CASSERLQGAGGYTF,TGTGCCAGCAGTGAAAGGTTACAGGGGGCGGGAGGCTACACCTTC,-,TRBJ1-2,TRBV6-1,TRBD1
CASSPDRNYGYTF,TGTGCCAGCAGCCCGGACAGAAACTATGGCTACACCTTC,-,TRBJ1-2,TRBV9,-
CASLSSGREDTQYF,TGTGCCAGTCTGAGTAGCGGGAGGGAAGATACGCAGTATTTT,-,TRBJ2-3,TRBV7-9,TRBD2
CASGFWTGNTGELFF,TGTGCTAGTGGTTTTTGGACAGGGAACACCGGGGAGCTGTTTTTT,-,TRBJ2-2,TRBV12-5,TRBD1
CASSQSPGTGGRLTEAFF,TGTGCCAGCAGTCAATCCCCCGGGACAGGGGGCCGTTTGACTGAAGCTTTCTTT,once,TRBJ1-1,TRBV25-1,TRBD1
CASSLNPGQVSQQYF,TGCGCCAGCAGCTTGAATCCGGGACAGGTTTCACAGCAGTACTTC,-,TRBJ2-7,TRBV5-1,TRBD1
CASSLVSGGRNTGELFF,TGTGCCAGCAGCTTAGTTTCTGGCGGGAGGAACACCGGGGAGCTGTTTTTT,-,TRBJ2-2,TRBV7-2,TRBD2
CATRDRPTSTDTQYF,TGTGCCACCCGGGACAGGCCGACTAGCACAGATACGCAGTATTTT,once,TRBJ2-3,TRBV19,TRBD1
CASSSLSGTGDNEQFF,TGTGCCAGCAGCTCCCTTAGCGGGACGGGCGACAATGAGCAGTTCTTC,-,TRBJ2-1,TRBV5-5,TRBD2
CAISESAGQGYNYGYTF,TGTGCCATCAGTGAGTCGGCCGGACAGGGGTACAACTATGGCTACACCTTC,-,TRBJ1-2,TRBV10-3,TRBD1
CASSQDPSGETQYF,TGCGCCAGCAGCCAAGATCCTAGCGGAGAGACCCAGTACTTC,-,TRBJ2-5,TRBV4-3,TRBD2
CASSPRTGQEQFF,TGTGCCAGCAGCCCGCGGACAGGCCAAGAGCAGTTCTTC,-,TRBJ2-1,TRBV7-8,TRBD1
CASSSEGRESSYEQYF,TGTGCCAGCAGCTCGGAGGGGCGGGAGAGCTCCTACGAGCAGTACTTC,-,TRBJ2-7,TRBV7-8,TRBD2
CASSFSSADRGSYEQYF,TGTGCCAGCAGTTTTTCTTCCGCGGACAGGGGGTCCTACGAGCAGTACTTC,-,TRBJ2-7,TRBV6-2/TRBV6-3,TRBD1
CASSPWTGNQPQHF,TGTGCCAGCAGCCCCTGGACAGGGAATCAGCCCCAGCATTTT,-,TRBJ1-5,TRBV11-2,TRBD1
CASSSKTSTDTQYF,TGTGCCAGCAGCTCGAAGACTTCCACAGATACGCAGTATTTT,-,TRBJ2-3,TRBV9,-
CSVVGAMGIGNTEAFF,TGCAGCGTTGTGGGGGCGATGGGAATAGGGAACACTGAAGCTTTCTTT,-,TRBJ1-1,TRBV29-1,-
CASSFGTNQPQHF,TGTGCCAGCAGCTTTGGCACAAATCAGCCCCAGCATTTT,-,TRBJ1-5,TRBV7-2,-
CASSQQGGVGETQYF,TGTGCCAGCAGCCAACAGGGAGGGGTCGGAGAGACCCAGTACTTC,-,TRBJ2-5,TRBV3-1/TRBV3-2,TRBD2